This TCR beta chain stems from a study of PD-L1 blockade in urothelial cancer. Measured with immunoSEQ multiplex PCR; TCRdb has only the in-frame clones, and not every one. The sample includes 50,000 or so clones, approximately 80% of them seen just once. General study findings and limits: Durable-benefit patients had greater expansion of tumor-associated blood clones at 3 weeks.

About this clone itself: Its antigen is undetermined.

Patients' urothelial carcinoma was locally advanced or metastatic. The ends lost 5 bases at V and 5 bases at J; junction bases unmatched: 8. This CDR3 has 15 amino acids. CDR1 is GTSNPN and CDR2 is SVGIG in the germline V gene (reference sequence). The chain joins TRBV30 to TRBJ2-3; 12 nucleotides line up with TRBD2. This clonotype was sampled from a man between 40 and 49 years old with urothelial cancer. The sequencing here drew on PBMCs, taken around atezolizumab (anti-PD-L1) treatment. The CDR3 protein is CAWGDGLAGRDTQYF. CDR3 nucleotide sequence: TGTGCCTGGGGGGACGGACTAGCGGGAAGAGATACGCAGTATTTT.